Listed below are T cell receptor beta chains from one sample, sequenced in a study of memory CD4+ T cells and cytomegalovirus serostatus. Clones were read by immunoSEQ multiplex PCR, and TCRdb kept only the in-frame ones, dropping some. The sample shows 80,000 or so clones, around four fifths of them seen only once. The specimen was memory CD4+ T cells from blood. These receptors were obtained from an adult in good health and CMV-seropositive. Each CDR3 is given with its conserved first and last residue. Fields, in order: V gene, J gene, clone size, D gene, CDR3 DNA, CDR3 protein. D genes are given only for firm matches. Clone size is stated in some rows and not others, as once, few, many or a class when expanded.

V gene: TRBV2; J gene: TRBJ2-1; clone size: .; D gene: TRBD2; CDR3 DNA: TGTGCCAGCAGTCTTAGCGGGGCGACATACAATGAGCAGTTCTTC; CDR3 protein: CASSLSGATYNEQFF
V gene: TRBV5-6; J gene: TRBJ2-1; clone size: .; D gene: .; CDR3 DNA: TGTGCCAGCAGCTTGGATTTAGGCGGGCACAATGAGCAGTTCTTC; CDR3 protein: CASSLDLGGHNEQFF
V gene: TRBV10-3; J gene: TRBJ2-7; clone size: .; D gene: TRBD2; CDR3 DNA: TGTGCCATCAGGGAGCGGGGGGCCTACGAGCAGTACTTC; CDR3 protein: CAIRERGAYEQYF
V gene: TRBV27; J gene: TRBJ1-2; clone size: .; D gene: TRBD1; CDR3 DNA: TGTGCCAGCAGGTACAGGGGGGACTATGGCTACACCTTC; CDR3 protein: CASRYRGDYGYTF
V gene: TRBV27; J gene: TRBJ2-7; clone size: .; D gene: TRBD1; CDR3 DNA: TGTGCCAGCAGTCCGGACAGGTCCTACGAGCAGTACTTC; CDR3 protein: CASSPDRSYEQYF
V gene: TRBV7-9; J gene: TRBJ1-2; clone size: .; D gene: .; CDR3 DNA: TGTGCCAGCAGCTTAATTTCAGGGATCGGTGGCTACACCTTC; CDR3 protein: CASSLISGIGGYTF
V gene: TRBV5-1; J gene: TRBJ2-5; clone size: .; D gene: .; CDR3 DNA: TGCGCCAGCAGCGCCCAAGAGACCCAGTACTTC; CDR3 protein: CASSAQETQYF
V gene: TRBV28; J gene: TRBJ1-2; clone size: .; D gene: TRBD1; CDR3 DNA: TGTGCCAGCAGCCAGGGGGCCTATGGCTACACCTTC; CDR3 protein: CASSQGAYGYTF
V gene: TRBV5-6; J gene: TRBJ1-5; clone size: .; D gene: .; CDR3 DNA: TGTGCCAGCAGTCAGGGAGGGAGTTATAGCAATCAGCCCCAGCATTTT; CDR3 protein: CASSQGGSYSNQPQHF
V gene: TRBV18; J gene: TRBJ2-5; clone size: .; D gene: .; CDR3 DNA: TGTGCCAGCTCACCAAAAAGGGCATTCCAAGAGACCCAGTACTTC; CDR3 protein: CASSPKRAFQETQYF
V gene: TRBV5-1; J gene: TRBJ1-1; clone size: .; D gene: .; CDR3 DNA: TGCGCCAGCAGCTTGGACAGGGTTCAAGAAGCTTTCTTT; CDR3 protein: CASSLDRVQEAFF
V gene: TRBV28; J gene: TRBJ1-3; clone size: .; D gene: .; CDR3 DNA: TGTGCCAGCAGTTTGCCGGCGACTGGAAACACCATATATTTT; CDR3 protein: CASSLPATGNTIYF
V gene: TRBV19; J gene: TRBJ2-5; clone size: once; D gene: .; CDR3 DNA: TGTGCCAGTAGTGACCGGGACTTGGGGGATGAGACCCAGTACTTC; CDR3 protein: CASSDRDLGDETQYF
V gene: TRBV9; J gene: TRBJ2-2; clone size: .; D gene: .; CDR3 DNA: TGTGCCAGCAGCCCGAGCCCGGACAGAGGAGAGCTGTTTTTT; CDR3 protein: CASSPSPDRGELFF
V gene: TRBV6-5; J gene: TRBJ2-1; clone size: .; D gene: .; CDR3 DNA: TGTGCCAGCAGTCGATACAATGAGCAGTTCTTC; CDR3 protein: CASSRYNEQFF
V gene: TRBV18; J gene: TRBJ1-1; clone size: .; D gene: TRBD1; CDR3 DNA: TGTGCCAGCTCACCGGGACAGGGCATGGGGACTGAAGCTTTCTTT; CDR3 protein: CASSPGQGMGTEAFF
V gene: TRBV6-1; J gene: TRBJ1-1; clone size: .; D gene: .; CDR3 DNA: TGTGCCAGCAGCCGGTCATTCATGAACACTGAAGCTTTCTTT; CDR3 protein: CASSRSFMNTEAFF
V gene: TRBV19; J gene: TRBJ1-3; clone size: .; D gene: TRBD1; CDR3 DNA: TGTGCCAGTAGCAGACAGGGACAATTTGGAAACACCATATATTTT; CDR3 protein: CASSRQGQFGNTIYF
V gene: TRBV10-3; J gene: TRBJ1-2; clone size: .; D gene: TRBD1; CDR3 DNA: TGTGCCATCAGTGAAGGAGGACAGGGCGGCTATGGCTACACCTTC; CDR3 protein: CAISEGGQGGYGYTF
V gene: TRBV27; J gene: TRBJ2-7; clone size: .; D gene: TRBD1; CDR3 DNA: TGTGCCAGCAGGGCCCTGGGACAGGGACCCTACGAGCAGTACTTC; CDR3 protein: CASRALGQGPYEQYF
V gene: TRBV28; J gene: TRBJ1-6; clone size: .; D gene: .; CDR3 DNA: TGTGCCAGCAGTTTATTTGGCAGGGTAGAGTCACCCCTCCACTTT; CDR3 protein: CASSLFGRVESPLHF
V gene: TRBV7-2; J gene: TRBJ1-1; clone size: .; D gene: .; CDR3 DNA: TGTGCCAGCAGCTTTTCGGCCAGGGTAGACACTGAAGCTTTCTTT; CDR3 protein: CASSFSARVDTEAFF
V gene: TRBV6-1; J gene: TRBJ2-3; clone size: .; D gene: .; CDR3 DNA: TGTGCCAGCAGTGGGAAGGGACATACAGATACGCAGTATTTT; CDR3 protein: CASSGKGHTDTQYF
V gene: TRBV5-1; J gene: TRBJ2-2; clone size: once; D gene: .; CDR3 DNA: TGCGCCAGCAGCTTGGAATCGGCCAACACCGGGGAGCTGTTTTTT; CDR3 protein: CASSLESANTGELFF
V gene: TRBV11-2; J gene: TRBJ2-1; clone size: .; D gene: TRBD2; CDR3 DNA: TGTGCCAGCAGCTTTACGGGAGGGGAGGATGAGCAGTTCTTC; CDR3 protein: CASSFTGGEDEQFF
V gene: TRBV7-2; J gene: TRBJ2-7; clone size: .; D gene: TRBD2; CDR3 DNA: TGTGCCAGCAGCCCCGGGGGGGGGCGAGACGAGCAGTACTTC; CDR3 protein: CASSPGGGRDEQYF
V gene: TRBV13; J gene: TRBJ2-7; clone size: .; D gene: .; CDR3 DNA: TGTGCCAGCAGCCTACTGTGGGGGGCGCAGACCTACGAGCAGTACTTC; CDR3 protein: CASSLLWGAQTYEQYF
V gene: TRBV7-9; J gene: TRBJ1-5; clone size: few; D gene: TRBD1; CDR3 DNA: TGTGCCAGCAGCACGGACAGGGAAGGAGCCTATCAGCCCCAGCATTTT; CDR3 protein: CASSTDREGAYQPQHF